The clone carrying this T cell receptor (beta chain) was seen at least ten times. Hyperthyroidism had been newly diagnosed in patients aged 18 to 65, and its duration was under 2 months. The sample belongs to a study of T cells in Graves' hyperthyroidism and ophthalmopathy. Per germline, CDR1 SGHTA and CDR2 FQGNSA. This CDR3 spans 16 amino acids. With 6 bases removed from V and 5 bases from J, the gap between germline ends came to 20 bases. Amplified TCR beta CDR3 regions derived from RNA transcripts. The HTBI set primed first-round TCR CDR3 RT-PCR. TCRdb processed the multiplex PCR reads anew with MiXCR; each CDR3 protein has one entry. The sample has hundreds of thousands of distinct CDR3 sequences, about 15% seen once.

Sequencing was done on a sample of blood. The clonotype was recovered from a young woman with Graves' hyperthyroidism that later progressed to Graves' ophthalmopathy. The rearrangement joins TRBV7-2 to TRBJ2-4; possibly TRBD2 for D (6 bases). In DNA form, the CDR3 reads TGTGCCAGCAGTTCACTAAGGGCGGGGCGCGAAAACATTCAGTACTTC. It yields the protein CASSSLRAGRENIQYF.